One sample yielded the 21 T cell receptor beta chains listed below, sequenced in a study of vaccination and CD4 T cells after COVID-19 (dated by TCRdb to 2022 to 2024). This sample's treatment or condition label indicates: roughly nine-day PBMC culture with coronavirus spike peptide pools or control peptides (ViraFEST assay). The library was made by PCR. Sequencing was performed on an Illumina iSeq 100. TCR sequencing of DNA from cultured CD4+ T cells used the Oncomine TCR Beta short-read assay at the Johns Hopkins FTIC core. Using fastp trimming at Q25 and MiXCR clonotype assembly, TCRdb reanalyzed the public sequencing data and kept in-frame beta chains. For every CDR3 protein sequence, its rows merge into one entry that carries the most common genes and DNA. The sample data list nearly 25,000 distinct CDR3 sequences, and around two thirds of these were observed just once. Approximately 8% of the sample belongs to the ten largest clones.

These receptors lack a known antigen. The sequenced sample consisted of CD4+ T cells from blood, cultured in vitro. The receptors were sampled from a human donor who had recovered from COVID-19.

The chain joins TRBV28 to TRBJ1-5, with 8 bases identical to TRBD1. Germline-derived CDR1 and CDR2 are MDHEN and SYDVKM. The CDR3 contains 17 residues. V shed 6 bases, J shed 6 bases, and the junction held 16 bases outside the gene matches. CDR3 nucleotides: TGTGCCAGCAGCTCACCCCAGGCAGGGGGCGGGAGTCAGCCCCAGCATTTT. Amino acids: CASSSPQAGGGSQPQHF.

This chain joins TRBV20-1 and TRBJ2-7; 7 positions match TRBD1. CDR3 length: 15 residues. Unmatched junction bases numbered 7, after V lost 0 bases and J lost 2 bases. Germline V lookup: CDR1 DFQATT, CDR2 SNEGSKA (reference sequence). The CDR3 spells CSARDAGTATYEQYF. Here the CDR3 DNA reads TGCAGTGCTAGAGATGCCGGGACAGCAACCTACGAGCAGTACTTC.

Only a few counts were recorded for this clonotype. The chain couples TRBV6-4 to TRBJ1-4, with D unresolved. Trimming took off 0 bases at V and 8 bases at J, with 13 bases between the two ends. Germline V gene sequence: CDR1 MRHNA, CDR2 SNTAGT. The CDR3 sequence is 15 residues long. CDR3 residues: CASSDSSGDWEKLFF. CDR3 DNA sequence: TGTGCCAGCAGTGACTCGTCTGGGGATTGGGAAAAACTGTTTTTT.

The chain employs TRBV28 and TRBJ2-5; no reliable D call. The CDR3 length is 12 residues. CDR1 MDHEN and CDR2 SYDVKM come from the germline V gene. Trimming stripped 7 bases from V and 5 bases from J, with 11 bases between. The CDR3, as DNA: TGTGCCAGCACGGACCGAATGGAGACCCAGTACTTC. Amino acids: CASTDRMETQYF.

The gene calls are TRBV5-1 and TRBJ1-5; D gene ambiguous. The CDR3 is 15 amino acids. CDR1 is SGHRS and CDR2 is YFSETQ in the germline V gene. V lost 0 bases and J 1 base, leaving 8 bases between the germline ends. The DNA for the CDR3 is TGCGCCAGCAGCTTGGAGGGCAGGAGCAATCAGCCCCAGCATTTT. It translates to CASSLEGRSNQPQHF.

The J gene is TRBJ2-1, the V gene TRBV27; D possibly corresponds to TRBD1 (6 bases). Trimming cost V 8 bases and J 4 bases, with 21 bases left between them. From germline, CDR1 is MNHEY and CDR2 SMNVEV (reference sequence). CDR3 size: 16 residues. DNA for the CDR3: TGTGCCAGCCATAAGCCCGGGACACCCACGTACAATGAGCAGTTCTTC. Protein sequence: CASHKPGTPTYNEQFF.

V usage is TRBV19 and J usage is TRBJ1-1; a possible D gene is TRBD1 (5 bases). The germline CDR1 and CDR2 sequences are LNHDA and SQIVND (reference sequence). The CDR3 is 13 residues long. V gave up 3 bases and J gave up 1 base, with 6 bases separating them. This CDR3 is CASSMGGNTEAFF. DNA of the CDR3: TGTGCCAGTAGTATGGGGGGGAACACTGAAGCTTTCTTT.

This clonotype was detected a few times. The gene calls are TRBV6-1 and TRBJ1-1, with no clear D. V was trimmed by 6 bases and J by 3 bases, leaving 17 bases between them. Germline CDR1 is MNHNS and CDR2 is SASEGT. This CDR3 is built from 15 residues. The CDR3 nucleotides read TGTGCCAGCAGACCCGCCCACGGACGGGACACTGAAGCTTTCTTT. Translated: CASRPAHGRDTEAFF.

This clonotype has only a few counts. This rearrangement joins TRBV20-1 to TRBJ2-7; D gene uncertain. CDR3 length: 12 amino acids. Trimming took off 3 bases at V and 4 bases at J, with 10 bases between the two ends. Per the germline V gene, CDR1 is DFQATT and CDR2 is SNEGSKA (reference sequence). The CDR3 DNA sequence: TGCAGTGCTAGTTCCCTAGTATACGAGCAGTACTTC. It specifies CSASSLVYEQYF.

In its sample, this clonotype was seen once. This chain connects TRBV15 to TRBJ1-1; 9 nucleotides agree with TRBD1. The CDR3 extends over 15 amino acids. Germline loops: CDR1 LNHNV, CDR2 YYDKDF (reference sequence). V was pared by 3 bases and J by 1 base, with 3 bases of the junction left unmatched. This CDR3 reads CATSSRTGENTEAFF. The CDR3 bases are TGTGCCACCAGCAGTAGGACAGGGGAGAACACTGAAGCTTTCTTT.

This chain links TRBV28 with TRBJ1-1; TRBD1 might be the D (5 bases). Trimming pared 11 bases from V and 4 bases from J, leaving 17 bases between. The CDR3 runs to 13 residues. Germline values: CDR1 MDHEN, CDR2 SYDVKM. CDR3 in DNA: TGTGCCTACGGCCGGGGGAGTTTCACTGAAGCTTTCTTT. Translation: CAYGRGSFTEAFF.

The table lists this clonotype with a few counts. V usage is TRBV7-9 and J usage is TRBJ2-2; D remains ambiguous. From germline, CDR1 is SEHNR and CDR2 FQNEAQ (reference sequence). The CDR3 contains 15 residues. V was clipped by 3 bases and J by 2 bases, with 10 bases between them. The chain's CDR3 is CASSFPRSNTGELFF. DNA of the CDR3: TGTGCCAGCAGCTTTCCCAGATCCAACACCGGGGAGCTGTTTTTT.

The chain uses TRBV10-1 and TRBJ2-2; D uncertain. V was cut by 2 bases and J by 2 bases, with 0 bases left in between. This CDR3 is 12 amino acids long. CDR1 is WNHNN, CDR2 SYGVQD, per germline (reference sequence). The DNA of the CDR3 is TGCGCCAGCAGTGAGAACACCGGGGAGCTGTTTTTT. It is translated as CASSENTGELFF.

The chain combines TRBV12-3 or TRBV12-4 with TRBJ1-6; D may be TRBD1 (5 bases). With 5 bases removed from V and 0 bases from J, the gap between germline ends came to 11 bases. There are 16 residues in the CDR3. For the CDR3, the DNA is TGTGCCAGCAGTACAGGAGGAAGCTCCTATAATTCACCCCTCCACTTT. Residues: CASSTGGSSYNSPLHF.

CDR3: CASSSNPQTGARGSPLHF. CDR3 sequence (DNA): TGTGCCAGCAGTTCTAACCCCCAGACGGGGGCAAGGGGGTCACCCCTCCACTTT. The J gene is TRBJ1-6, the V gene TRBV25-1; perhaps TRBD1 as D (6 bases). This CDR3 comprises 18 residues. CDR1 and CDR2 (germline): MGHDK, SYGVNS. With 5 bases removed from V and 10 bases from J, the gap between germline ends came to 27 bases.

The chain recombines TRBV6-2 or TRBV6-3 with TRBJ2-7; 9 nucleotides agree with TRBD1. This CDR3 is built from 17 residues. Trimming at V came to 5 bases and at J to 7 bases, leaving 18 bases not matched to a gene. Germline-derived CDR1 and CDR2 are MNHEY and SVGEGT. The CDR3 is CASSTDRGSTHLGEQYF. The CDR3 DNA follows: TGTGCCAGCAGTACGGACAGGGGCTCTACTCATCTGGGGGAGCAGTACTTC.

The gene calls are TRBV2 and TRBJ2-3; D is perhaps TRBD1 or TRBD2 (5 bases each). The CDR3 has 17 amino acids. Germline-derived CDR1 and CDR2 are SNHLY and FYNNEI. The germline V and J ends were trimmed by 4 bases and 5 bases, with 22 bases remaining between them. In DNA, the CDR3 is TGTGCCAGCAGTGCCTCACAGGCCACTAGATCCAAAGATACGCAGTATTTT. Translating gives CASSASQATRSKDTQYF.

This chain connects TRBV6-5 to TRBJ2-5, with D uncertain. Germline lookup yields CDR1 MNHEY and CDR2 SVGAGI. The CDR3 is made up of 12 amino acids. V lost 2 bases, J lost 5 bases, and 6 bases lay in between. Here the CDR3 reads CASSYGAETQYF. The DNA for the CDR3 is TGTGCCAGCAGTTACGGAGCGGAGACCCAGTACTTC.

A few counts support this clonotype. The CDR3 coding sequence is TGTGCCAGCAGTAAAACAGGGGGCCTGGATGGCTACACCTTC. Protein product: CASSKTGGLDGYTF. This chain joins TRBV6-1 and TRBJ1-2, with TRBD1 matching over 9 bases. Germline CDR1 and CDR2: MNHNS and SASEGT. CDR3 length: 14 amino acids. The junction had 7 bases not matched to a gene; V was cut back by 5 bases and J by 6 bases.

The CDR3 DNA follows: TGTGCCAGCAGCACGGGACTAGGTGTGGCAGATACGCAGTATTTT. This translates into CASSTGLGVADTQYF. The V gene is TRBV7-9, the J gene TRBJ2-3; 8 bases line up with TRBD2. The J segment lost 4 bases and the V segment lost 5 bases, leaving 8 bases of the junction unmatched. Germline V gene sequence: CDR1 SEHNR, CDR2 FQNEAQ (reference sequence). The CDR3 totals 15 residues.

This clonotype was detected once. The CDR3 sequence: CSAGTGKDYGYTF. The CDR3 DNA reads as TGCAGCGCCGGGACAGGGAAGGACTATGGCTACACCTTC. The chain recombines TRBV29-1 with TRBJ1-2, with 9 bases identical to TRBD1. V was pared by 7 bases and J by 3 bases, with 6 bases of the junction left unmatched. Germline V lookup: CDR1 SQVTM, CDR2 ANQGSEA. The length of the CDR3 is 13 residues.